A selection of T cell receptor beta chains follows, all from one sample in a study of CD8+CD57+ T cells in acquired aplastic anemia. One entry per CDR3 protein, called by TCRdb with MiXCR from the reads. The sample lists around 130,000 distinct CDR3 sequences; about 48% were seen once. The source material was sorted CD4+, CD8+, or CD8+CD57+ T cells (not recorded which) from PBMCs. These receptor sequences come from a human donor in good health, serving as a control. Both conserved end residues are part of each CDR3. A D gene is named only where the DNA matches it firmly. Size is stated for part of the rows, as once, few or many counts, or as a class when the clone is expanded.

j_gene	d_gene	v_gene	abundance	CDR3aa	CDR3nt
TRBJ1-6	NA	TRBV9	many	CASSVSRAYDSPLHF	TGTGCCAGCAGCGTAAGTAGGGCCTACGATTCACCCCTCCACTTT
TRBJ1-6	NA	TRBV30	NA	CAWSVSVMDSPLHF	TGTGCCTGGAGTGTAAGTGTGATGGATTCACCCCTCCACTTT
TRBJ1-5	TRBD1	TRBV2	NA	CASRGGTDQPQHF	TGTGCCAGCAGAGGAGGGACAGATCAGCCCCAGCATTTT
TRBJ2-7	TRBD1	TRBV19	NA	CASSPPGTGGDEQYF	TGTGCCAGTAGCCCCCCCGGGACAGGGGGCGACGAGCAGTACTTC
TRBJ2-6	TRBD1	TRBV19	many	CASSRTNRQGGTGANVLTF	TGTGCCAGTAGTAGGACGAATCGACAGGGTGGAACTGGGGCCAACGTCCTGACTTTC
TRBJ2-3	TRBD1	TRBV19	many	CASSREGGGPDTQYF	TGTGCCAGTAGTCGCGAAGGGGGCGGCCCAGATACGCAGTATTTT
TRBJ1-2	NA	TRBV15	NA	CATSGGPTGYTF	TGTGCCACCAGCGGGGGCCCCACGGGCTACACCTTC
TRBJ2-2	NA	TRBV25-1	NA	CASSEDRKNTGELFF	TGTGCCAGCAGTGAAGACAGGAAGAACACCGGGGAGCTGTTTTTT
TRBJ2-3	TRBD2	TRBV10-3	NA	CAISSGTSGGSAQYF	TGTGCCATCAGTTCCGGGACTAGCGGAGGGTCTGCGCAGTATTTT
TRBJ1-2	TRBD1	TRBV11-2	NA	CASSIEQGRNYGYTF	TGTGCCAGTAGTATAGAACAGGGGAGGAACTATGGCTACACCTTC
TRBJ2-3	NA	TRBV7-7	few	CASSAQGF	TGTGCCAGCAGCGCACAGGGTTTT
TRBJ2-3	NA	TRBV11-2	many	CASSSRRARTDTQYF	TGTGCCAGCAGCTCCCGACGCGCCCGCACAGATACGCAGTATTTT
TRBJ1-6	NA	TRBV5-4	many	CASSLGPRSNSPLHF	TGTGCCAGCAGCTTAGGACCTAGGTCCAATTCACCCCTCCACTTT
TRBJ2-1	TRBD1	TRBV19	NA	CAGQGQGINNEQFF	TGTGCCGGACAGGGGCAAGGGATTAACAATGAGCAGTTCTTC
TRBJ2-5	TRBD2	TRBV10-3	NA	CAISETGTSGETQYF	TGTGCCATCAGTGAGACAGGGACTAGCGGCGAGACCCAGTACTTC
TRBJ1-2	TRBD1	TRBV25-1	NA	CASSETGQGALNGYTF	TGTGCCAGCAGTGAAACGGGACAGGGGGCACTGAATGGCTACACCTTC
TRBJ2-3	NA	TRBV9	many	CASSAPGFGTDTQYF	TGTGCCAGCAGCGCCCCGGGGTTCGGCACAGATACGCAGTATTTT
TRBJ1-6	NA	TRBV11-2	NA	CASSPSGGCSPLHF	TGTGCCAGCAGCCCATCAGGCGGGTGTTCACCCCTCCACTTT
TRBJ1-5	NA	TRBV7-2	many	CASSSDSSNQPQHF	TGTGCCAGCAGCTCGGACAGTAGCAATCAGCCCCAGCATTTT
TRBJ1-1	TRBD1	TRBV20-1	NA	CSDRGWADTEAFF	TGCAGCGACAGGGGCTGGGCGGACACTGAAGCTTTCTTT
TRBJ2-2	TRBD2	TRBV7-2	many	CASSLLAGSNTGELFF	TGTGCCAGCAGCCTCTTAGCGGGATCGAACACCGGGGAGCTGTTTTTT
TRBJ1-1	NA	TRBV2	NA	CASKRTGEAFF	TGTGCCAGCAAACGGACGGGTGAAGCTTTCTTT
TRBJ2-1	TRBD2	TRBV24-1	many	CATGTGGRSNEQFF	TGTGCCACCGGGACGGGGGGTAGGTCCAATGAGCAGTTCTTC
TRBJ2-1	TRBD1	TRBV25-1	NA	CASSGSGGRSYNEQFF	TGTGCCAGCAGTGGTTCAGGGGGAAGGTCCTACAATGAGCAGTTCTTC
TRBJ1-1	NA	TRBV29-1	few	CSGGDWDTEAFF	TGCAGCGGAGGGGATTGGGACACTGAAGCTTTCTTT